A selection of T cell receptor beta chains follows, all from one sample in a study of human CD4 T cells and Enterobacteriaceae. Profiled with immunoSEQ multiplex PCR; TCRdb holds only in-frame clones, not every one. The data contain tens of thousands of clones, 70% to 85% of them singletons. The sequencing input was memory CD4+ T cells from blood. Receptor source: a human donor in good health. CDR3s include the opening cysteine and the closing phenylalanine or tryptophan. A D gene is named only where the DNA matches it firmly. Not all rows give a size; the values are once, few, many and, for expanded clones, a class.

j_call clone_size d_call v_call cdr3_nt cdr3_aa
TRBJ2-5 - TRBD1 TRBV15 TGTGCCACCAGCAGAGATCAGGGGGACGGTGAGACCCAGTACTTC CATSRDQGDGETQYF
TRBJ2-2 - TRBD2 TRBV5-1 TGCGCCAGCAGCTTGGGACTAGCGGGAGAAGGTCGGTTGGGTACCGGGGAGCTGTTTTTT CASSLGLAGEGRLGTGELFF
TRBJ1-2 - - TRBV30 TGTGCCTGGAGGGGACAAACTGGCTACACCTTC CAWRGQTGYTF
TRBJ1-2 - - TRBV28 TGTGCCAGCAGTCAACAGGCCAGCGAGCGGGGCTACACCTTC CASSQQASERGYTF
TRBJ2-5 once TRBD2 TRBV19 TGTGCCAGTAGTCCCGGGACTAGCGCGAGCGTTGAGACCCAGTACTTC CASSPGTSASVETQYF
TRBJ2-5 - TRBD1 TRBV5-8 TGTGCCAGCAGCGGACAGGGCGGAGAGACCCAGTACTTC CASSGQGGETQYF
TRBJ1-4 - - TRBV10-2 TGCGCCAGCAGTGAGTCAAGGGACAATAATGAAAAACTGTTTTTT CASSESRDNNEKLFF
TRBJ2-5 - TRBD2 TRBV30 TGTGCCTGGCGGACTAGCGGGAGATGGGAGACCCAGTACTTC CAWRTSGRWETQYF
TRBJ2-2 - - TRBV7-8 TGTGCCAGCAGCTTAACTCCCAACACCGGGGAGCTGTTTTTT CASSLTPNTGELFF
TRBJ2-1 - TRBD2 TRBV4-1 TGCGCCAGCAGCCTCACCCCCCTAGCGGGAGTGGGTAATGAGCAGTTCTTC CASSLTPLAGVGNEQFF
TRBJ2-5 - - TRBV1 TGCACCAGCAGCCAAGATCTGATCCGAGGGACCCAGTACTTC CTSSQDLIRGTQYF
TRBJ2-5 - - TRBV9 TGTGCCAGCAGCCCTTTACCACTGGAGACCCAGTACTTC CASSPLPLETQYF
TRBJ1-2 - - TRBV28 TGTGCCAGCAGTTTCGGGGAAGGAGCTAACTATGGCTACACCTTC CASSFGEGANYGYTF
TRBJ2-2 - - TRBV6-5 TGTGCCAGCAGTATGGGCGGAAAGACCGGGGAGCTGTTTTTT CASSMGGKTGELFF
TRBJ2-7 - - TRBV11-2 TGTGCCAGCAGCCCAGGCTCGTCCGCGCCTACGAGGCAGTACTTC CASSPGSSAPTRQYF
TRBJ2-7 - - TRBV29-1 TGCAGCGTTAGAACGGGAGCCGCCGAGCAGTACTTC CSVRTGAAEQYF
TRBJ2-3 - TRBD1 TRBV9 TGTGCCAGCAGCGTAGGGACAGGGGTCACAGATACGCAGTATTTT CASSVGTGVTDTQYF